Each of the 4 T cell receptor beta chains below was sequenced from the same sample in a study of blood T cell repertoires in COVID-19. Clones were read by immunoSEQ multiplex PCR, and TCRdb kept only the in-frame ones, dropping some. The table lists over 90,000 clones, about 86% of them singletons, with less than 4.5% in the top ten. The source material was peripheral blood. Every receptor here comes from a human donor in a cohort sampled during active COVID-19.

V usage is TRBV3-1 (or the pseudogene TRBV3-2) and J usage is TRBJ2-3; 16 bases agree with TRBD2. The V and J ends lost 0 bases and 6 bases, in that order; junction bases with no gene match: 9. The CDR3 runs 19 residues. The germline V gene has CDR1 LGHDT and CDR2 YNNKEL (reference sequence). The CDR3 DNA is TGTGCCAGCAGCCAAGATCTGGGACTAGCGGGGGGGTGGGCGGATACGCAGTATTTT. This codes for CASSQDLGLAGGWADTQYF.

This chain links TRBV21-1 with TRBJ2-2; no DNA check was done on the table's D call, TRBD1. TRBV21-1 is listed as a pseudogene. The CDR3 is 14 amino acids. CDR3 protein: CARWTGTDTGELFF. CDR3 sequence (DNA): TGTGCCAGATGGACAGGGACGGACACCGGGGAGCTGTTTTTT.

The chain employs TRBV27 and TRBJ2-7; 7 positions agree with TRBD1. Germline lookup yields CDR1 MNHEY and CDR2 SMNVEV (reference sequence). The CDR3 extends over 13 amino acids. Trimming took 4 bases from V and 3 from J; bases not matched to a gene: 3. CDR3 loop: CASSWDRLYEQYF. Written as DNA, the CDR3 is TGTGCCAGCAGTTGGGACAGACTCTACGAGCAGTACTTC.

This chain joins TRBV15 and TRBJ1-4, with D possibly being TRBD1 (6 bases). From germline, CDR1 is LNHNV and CDR2 YYDKDF (reference sequence). The V end lost 5 bases, the J end lost 2 bases, and 9 bases lay between the germline ends. The CDR3 sequence is 14 residues long. CDR3 protein: CATSPTGTNEKLFF. In nucleotides, the CDR3 is TGTGCCACCAGCCCTACAGGGACTAATGAAAAACTGTTTTTT. Filled out from reference TRBV15 and TRBJ1-4, the complete variable domain reads DAMVIQNPRYQVTQFGKPVTLSCSQTLNHNVMYWYQQKSSQAPKLLFHYYDKDFNNEADTPDNFQSRRPNTSFCFLDIRSPGLGDTAMYLCATSPTGTNEKLFFGSGTQLSVL.